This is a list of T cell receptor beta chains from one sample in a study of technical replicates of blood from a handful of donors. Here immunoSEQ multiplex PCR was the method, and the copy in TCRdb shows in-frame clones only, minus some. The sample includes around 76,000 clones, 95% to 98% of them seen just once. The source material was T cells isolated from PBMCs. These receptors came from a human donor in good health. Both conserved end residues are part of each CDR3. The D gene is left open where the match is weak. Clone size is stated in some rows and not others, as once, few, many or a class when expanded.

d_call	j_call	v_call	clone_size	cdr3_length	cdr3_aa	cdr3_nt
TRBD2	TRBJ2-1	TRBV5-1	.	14	CASSSGLAYNEQFF	TGCGCCAGCAGCTCGGGACTAGCGTACAATGAGCAGTTCTTC
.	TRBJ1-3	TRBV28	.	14	CASSLGGSGNTIYF	TGTGCCAGCAGTTTGGGGGGTTCTGGAAACACCATATATTTT
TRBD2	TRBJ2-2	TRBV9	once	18	CASSVGWSGSVDTGELFF	TGTGCCAGCAGCGTAGGTTGGAGCGGGAGCGTCGACACCGGGGAGCTGTTTTTT
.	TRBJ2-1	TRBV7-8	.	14	CASSLSPGRNEQFF	TGTGCCAGCAGCCTCAGTCCCGGGAGAAATGAGCAGTTCTTC
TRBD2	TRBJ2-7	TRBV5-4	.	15	CASSWSAGVEGEQYF	TGTGCCAGCAGCTGGTCCGCGGGGGTGGAAGGGGAGCAGTACTTC
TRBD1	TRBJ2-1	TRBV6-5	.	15	CASSLQGTAYNEQFF	TGTGCCAGCAGCCTTCAAGGGACAGCCTACAATGAGCAGTTCTTC
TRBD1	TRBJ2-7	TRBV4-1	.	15	CASSQEWTGGYEQYF	TGCGCCAGCAGCCAAGAATGGACAGGTGGATACGAGCAGTACTTC
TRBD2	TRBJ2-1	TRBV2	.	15	CASSPTSGTYNEQFF	TGTGCCAGCAGCCCTACTAGCGGTACCTACAATGAGCAGTTCTTC
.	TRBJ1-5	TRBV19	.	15	CASSKVREISQPQHF	TGTGCCAGTAGTAAGGTCAGGGAAATCAGTCAGCCCCAGCATTTT
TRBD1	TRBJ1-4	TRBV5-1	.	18	CASSLGPERTGDVEKLFF	TGCGCCAGCAGCTTGGGCCCAGAAAGGACAGGGGATGTAGAAAAACTGTTTTTT
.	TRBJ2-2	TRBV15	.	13	CATRLTGTGELFF	TGTGCCACCAGACTAACAGGGACCGGGGAGCTGTTTTTT
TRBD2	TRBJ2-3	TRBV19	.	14	CASSTSTSADTQYF	TGTGCCAGTAGTACCTCGACTAGCGCGGATACGCAGTATTTT
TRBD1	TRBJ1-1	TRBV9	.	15	CASSVTGGQNTEAFF	TGTGCCAGCAGCGTCACAGGGGGCCAGAACACTGAAGCTTTCTTT
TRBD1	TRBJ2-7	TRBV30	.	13	CAWTPGQGYEQYF	TGTGCCTGGACGCCGGGACAGGGTTACGAGCAGTACTTC
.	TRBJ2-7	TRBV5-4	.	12	CASSFGAYEQYF	TGTGCCAGCAGCTTTGGAGCGTATGAGCAGTACTTC
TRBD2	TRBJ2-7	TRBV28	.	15	CASSTLSGGVYEQYF	TGTGCCAGCAGTACCCTTAGCGGGGGAGTCTACGAGCAGTACTTC
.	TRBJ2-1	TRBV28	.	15	CASSLPDYLYNEQFF	TGTGCCAGCAGTTTACCGGACTATCTATACAATGAGCAGTTCTTC
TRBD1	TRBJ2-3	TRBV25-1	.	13	CASSATGEYTQYF	TGTGCCAGCAGTGCCACAGGGGAATATACGCAGTATTTT
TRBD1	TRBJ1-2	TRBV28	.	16	CASGFVETGANYGYTF	TGTGCCAGCGGGTTCGTGGAGACAGGGGCGAACTATGGCTACACCTTC
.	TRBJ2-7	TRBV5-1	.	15	CASSLMVGSSYEQYF	TGCGCCAGCAGCTTGATGGTAGGGAGCTCCTACGAGCAGTACTTC
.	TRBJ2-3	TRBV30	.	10	CAYGLPTQYF	TGTGCCTACGGACTCCCTACGCAGTATTTT
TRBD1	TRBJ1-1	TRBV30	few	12	CAWSGTGTEAFF	TGTGCCTGGAGTGGGACAGGTACTGAAGCTTTCTTT
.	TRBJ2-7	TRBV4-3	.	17	CASSQDNNWATSYEQYF	TGCGCCAGCAGCCAAGATAATAATTGGGCAACCTCCTACGAGCAGTACTTC
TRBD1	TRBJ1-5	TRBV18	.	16	CASSPEDRGQSQPQHF	TGTGCCAGCTCACCTGAGGACAGGGGACAAAGTCAGCCCCAGCATTTT
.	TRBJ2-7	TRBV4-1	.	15	CASSRGTGRSYEQYF	TGCGCCAGCAGCCGAGGGACTGGGAGATCCTACGAGCAGTACTTC
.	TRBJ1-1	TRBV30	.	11	CAGEVITEAFF	TGTGCTGGGGAGGTGATCACTGAAGCTTTCTTT
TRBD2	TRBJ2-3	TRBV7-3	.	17	CASSPSRSGGLTDTQYF	TGTGCCAGCAGCCCCAGCAGGTCGGGGGGGCTCACAGATACGCAGTATTTT
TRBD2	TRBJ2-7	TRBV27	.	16	CASSFQAGGTSYEQYF	TGTGCCAGCAGTTTTCAAGCGGGAGGGACCTCCTACGAGCAGTACTTC
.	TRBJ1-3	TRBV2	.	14	CASTRTVSGNTIYF	TGTGCCAGCACTAGGACAGTCTCTGGAAACACCATATATTTT
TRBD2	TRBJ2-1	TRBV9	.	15	CASSASGSFYFEQFF	TGTGCCAGCAGCGCTAGCGGGAGCTTCTATTTTGAGCAGTTCTTC
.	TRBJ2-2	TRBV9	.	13	CASSAPVTGELFF	TGTGCCAGCAGCGCTCCCGTCACCGGGGAGCTGTTTTTT
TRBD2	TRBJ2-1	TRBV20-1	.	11	CSAGGSNEQFF	TGCAGTGCCGGGGGGAGTAATGAGCAGTTCTTC
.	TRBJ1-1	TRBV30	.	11	CACLGATEAFF	TGTGCCTGCCTAGGGGCGACTGAAGCTTTCTTT